This is a list of T cell receptor beta chains from one sample in a study of blood T cell repertoires in COVID-19. Clones were sequenced by immunoSEQ multiplex PCR, and TCRdb holds only the in-frame ones, with some missing. There are some 150,000 clones in the sample; around 85% occur only once, and 6.5% to 9.5% lies in the top ten. The sample comprised peripheral blood. The receptors here all came from a woman between 55 and 75 years old with COVID-19, enrolled during active disease. Each CDR3 is given with its conserved first and last residue. Fields, in order: CDR3 DNA, CDR3 protein, D gene, J gene, V gene, clone size. D genes are given only for firm matches. Clone size is stated in some rows and not others, as once, few, many or a class when expanded.

TGTGCCAGTAGGGGGGGAGGCAGCTCGGACCACCATAGCAATCAGCCCCAGCATTTT CASRGGGSSDHHSNQPQHF - TRBJ1-5 TRBV19 -
TGCGCCAGCAGCCAAGTCCACCGGGACAGCCTCTTTGGCTACACCTTC CASSQVHRDSLFGYTF TRBD1 TRBJ1-2 TRBV4-3 -
TGTGCCAGCAGCCAAGTTGGACAGGGAATGGCCGGGGAGACCCAGTACTTC CASSQVGQGMAGETQYF TRBD1 TRBJ2-5 TRBV4-2 few
TGTGCCAGCTCACCGTCGCCTCCGGGAGACACCTATCGTGGCTACACCTTC CASSPSPPGDTYRGYTF - TRBJ1-2 TRBV18 -
TGTGCCAGCAGCTTAGAAGGGGGGGGCCCGAGGAGCAAGCAGTACTTC CASSLEGGGPRSKQYF - TRBJ2-7 TRBV7-2 -
TGTGCCAGCAGCTTAGAGCCCGGGGATAGAGGCCACGAGCAGTACTTC CASSLEPGDRGHEQYF - TRBJ2-7 TRBV7-6 -
TGCGCCAGCAGCACCTCCAGGGGGCAGGGCACTGAAGCTTTCTTT CASSTSRGQGTEAFF TRBD1 TRBJ1-1 TRBV5-1 -
TGCGCCAGCAGCCAAGTTCGGGTCGAGACCCAGTACTTC CASSQVRVETQYF - TRBJ2-5 TRBV4-1 -
TGTGCCAGCAGTTCCCTCTACGAGCAGTACTTC CASSSLYEQYF - TRBJ2-7 TRBV28 -
TGTGCCAGTCACTGGGCCGGAAGCACCGGGGAGCTGTTTTTT CASHWAGSTGELFF - TRBJ2-2 TRBV19 -
TGTGCCAGCAGCCCAGGACAGGGGGCCCACGAGCAGTACTTC CASSPGQGAHEQYF TRBD1 TRBJ2-7 TRBV7-2 once
TGTGCCAGCAGTAACAAGGACAGGGATGGCTACACCTTC CASSNKDRDGYTF TRBD1 TRBJ1-2 TRBV12-3/TRBV12-4 -
TGTGCCAGCAGCTTAAGACAGGGATTGGAGCTAAACAATGAGCAGTTCTTC CASSLRQGLELNNEQFF TRBD1 TRBJ2-1 TRBV7-6 -
TGTGCCAGCAGCGTTGGGGGGGGAGTAGAGCTGTTTTTT CASSVGGGVELFF TRBD2 TRBJ2-2 TRBV11-3 -
TGCGCCAGCAGCGTGGGCCCTTTCCCTGGAAACACCATATATTTT CASSVGPFPGNTIYF - TRBJ1-3 TRBV4-1 -
TGTGCCAGTAGAAACCGGGATGGAAATGAAAAACTGTTTTTT CASRNRDGNEKLFF - TRBJ1-4 TRBV19 -
TGTACTCCGGGGACAGGGACTGAAGCTTTCTTT CTPGTGTEAFF TRBD1 TRBJ1-1 TRBV7-9 -
TGTGCCATCACCTCGGGGGGTTATGACTATGGCTACACCTTC CAITSGGYDYGYTF - TRBJ1-2 TRBV10-3 -
TGTGCCATCAGTGGAGGGAGTATAAATCAGCCCCAGCATTTT CAISGGSINQPQHF - TRBJ1-5 TRBV10-3 few
TGTGCCAGTAGTGCCGGACAGGTAAACCGCTACACCTTC CASSAGQVNRYTF TRBD1 TRBJ1-2 TRBV19 -
TGTGCCAGCAGCGTAGATCCCCGTGAGCAGCCCCAGCATTTT CASSVDPREQPQHF - TRBJ1-5 TRBV9 few
TGTGCCATCAGTGAGTCGACTCAGGGAGGGTCTAGCACAGATACGCAGTATTTT CAISESTQGGSSTDTQYF TRBD2 TRBJ2-3 TRBV10-3 -
TGTGCCAGCAGCTCCTCGGAGGCGAACACTGAAGCTTTCTTT CASSSSEANTEAFF - TRBJ1-1 TRBV7-8 -
TGTGCCAGCAGCCTCCGGGGCAGGGGTCTTTCCTACGAGCAGTACTTC CASSLRGRGLSYEQYF - TRBJ2-7 TRBV21-1 -
TGTGCCAGCAGTTACACGGGACTAGCGGAAGATACGCAGTATTTT CASSYTGLAEDTQYF TRBD2 TRBJ2-3 TRBV6-6 -
TGTGCCAGCAGTTACCTAGCGGAAATCTACGAGCAGTACTTC CASSYLAEIYEQYF TRBD2 TRBJ2-7 TRBV6-2/TRBV6-3 -
TGCGCCAGCAGCTTGGGCTTGTCTAGCGGGGTTCAAGAGACCCAGTACTTC CASSLGLSSGVQETQYF TRBD2 TRBJ2-5 TRBV5-1 -
TGTGCCAGCAGCCAAGGCAGGAACATGAACACTGAAGCTTTCTTT CASSQGRNMNTEAFF - TRBJ1-1 TRBV4-2 few
TGCAGCGTTGGGACAGGGAGGGACGAGCAGTACTTC CSVGTGRDEQYF - TRBJ2-7 TRBV29-1 -
TGTGCCTGGAGTGTACGGGTGACCACTGAAGCTTTCTTT CAWSVRVTTEAFF - TRBJ1-1 TRBV30 -
TGTGCCAGTAGTATAAACCGGGCGACAGGGGGCACAGATACGCAGTATTTT CASSINRATGGTDTQYF TRBD1 TRBJ2-3 TRBV19 -
TGTGCCAGTAGTACTAGTGGAGGAGGTGAGCAGTACTTC CASSTSGGGEQYF - TRBJ2-7 TRBV19 -
TGTGCCAGCAGCCTCCTAGGTGGGAGCTCCTATAATTCACCCCTCCACTTT CASSLLGGSSYNSPLHF - TRBJ1-6 TRBV7-3 -
TGTGCCAGCAGCTCCGGGACAGAGTACTATGGCTACACCTTC CASSSGTEYYGYTF TRBD1 TRBJ1-2 TRBV5-4 -
TGCGCCAGCAGCCAGGAGAGAAGACTAGCGGGAGAGACCCAGTACTTC CASSQERRLAGETQYF TRBD2 TRBJ2-5 TRBV4-3 -